This T cell receptor beta chain is from a study of blood T cell repertoires in COVID-19. Looking at the study overall: The cDNA or gDNA used as material had been derived from T cells, B-cell-depleted T cells, or PBMCs.

This clone was observed a handful of times. The CDR3 has 16 amino acids. Trimming took 5 bases from V and 5 from J; bases not matched to a gene: 15. CDR1 is SEHNR and CDR2 is FQNEAQ in the germline V gene (reference sequence). Study processing details: Amplification of reference gene primers provided the estimated nucleated cell counts. Sequenced by immunoSEQ multiplex PCR; TCRdb stores in-frame clones only, minus some. V and J calls and clone size come straight from that table; D and trimming were deduced from the DNA. The sample consists of about 66,000 clones, less than 85% of them appearing once. The sample comprised peripheral blood. The receptor was derived from a man aged 60 to 69 with acute or convalescent COVID-19. The chain uses TRBV7-9 and TRBJ2-7, with TRBD1 identical over 7 bases. The CDR3: CASSPLGDRILDEQYF. CDR3 bases: TGTGCCAGCAGCCCCTTGGGGGACAGAATCTTAGACGAGCAGTACTTC.